The entry that follows covers one T cell receptor beta chain sequence. Germline V gene data show CDR1 as SGHTA and CDR2 as FQGNSA. The V end was cut by 8 bases, the J end by 1 base, with 15 bases between. The CDR3 sequence is 15 residues long. This specimen belongs to a study of blood T cell repertoires in COVID-19. Here immunoSEQ multiplex PCR was the method, and the copy in TCRdb shows in-frame clones only, minus some. The sample lists a few hundred thousand clones; more than 75% were seen once. Sequenced material: peripheral blood. This TCR came from a woman in her forties or fifties with acute or convalescent COVID-19. V and J are TRBV7-2 and TRBJ1-3; TRBD1 might be the D (5 bases). The CDR3 DNA reads as TGTGCCAGCTCCCCCCCCGGGGGGTCTGGAAACACCATATATTTT. It codes for CASSPPGGSGNTIYF.